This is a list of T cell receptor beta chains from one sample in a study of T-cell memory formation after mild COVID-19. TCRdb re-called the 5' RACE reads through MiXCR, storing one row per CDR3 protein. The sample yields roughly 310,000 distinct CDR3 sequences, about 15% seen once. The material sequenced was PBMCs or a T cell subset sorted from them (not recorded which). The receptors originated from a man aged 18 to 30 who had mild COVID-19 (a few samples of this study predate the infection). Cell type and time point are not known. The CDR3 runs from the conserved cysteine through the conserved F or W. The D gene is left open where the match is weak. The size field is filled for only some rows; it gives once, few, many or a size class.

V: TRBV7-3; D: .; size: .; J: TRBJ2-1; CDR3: CASSPSGSGLYNEQFF; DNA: TGTGCCAGCAGCCCTTCAGGGAGTGGCCTCTACAATGAGCAGTTCTTC
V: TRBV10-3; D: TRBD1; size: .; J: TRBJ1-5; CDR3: CAISGGQQGQPQHF; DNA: TGTGCCATCAGTGGGGGACAGCAGGGACAGCCCCAGCATTTT
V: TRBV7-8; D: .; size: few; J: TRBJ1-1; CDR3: CASSLVAVTEAFF; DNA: TGTGCCAGCAGCTTAGTAGCGGTCACTGAAGCTTTCTTT
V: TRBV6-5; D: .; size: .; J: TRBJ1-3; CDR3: CASSYSGGYSGNTIYF; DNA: TGTGCCAGCAGTTACTCAGGGGGTTACTCTGGAAACACCATATATTTT
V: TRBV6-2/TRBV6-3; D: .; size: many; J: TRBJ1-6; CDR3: CASSYPRPGDPLHF; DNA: TGTGCCAGCAGTTACCCTCGGCCAGGGGATCCCCTCCACTTT
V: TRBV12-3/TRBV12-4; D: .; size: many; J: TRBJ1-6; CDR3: CASTSRGSNSPLHF; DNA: TGTGCCAGCACCTCCCGGGGGTCGAATTCACCCCTCCACTTT
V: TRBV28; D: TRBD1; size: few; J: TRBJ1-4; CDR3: CASSLPGQGSEKLFF; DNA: TGTGCCAGCAGTCTACCCGGACAGGGCAGTGAAAAACTGTTTTTT
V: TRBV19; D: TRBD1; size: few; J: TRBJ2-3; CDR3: CASSITPGQGEDTQYF; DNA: TGTGCCAGTAGTATTACACCGGGACAGGGGGAAGATACGCAGTATTTT
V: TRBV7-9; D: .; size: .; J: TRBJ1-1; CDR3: CASSLYGRDTEAFF; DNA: TGTGCCAGCAGCTTATATGGCAGGGACACTGAAGCTTTCTTT
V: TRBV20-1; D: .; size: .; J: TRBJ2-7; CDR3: CSVSDIKVSEQYF; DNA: TGCAGTGTTAGCGACATCAAGGTCAGCGAGCAGTACTTC
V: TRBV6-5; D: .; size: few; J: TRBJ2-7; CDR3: CASSYNGLGSREQYF; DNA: TGTGCCAGCAGTTACAATGGTCTGGGTAGCCGGGAGCAGTACTTC
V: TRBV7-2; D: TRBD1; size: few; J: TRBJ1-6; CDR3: CASSLGGTENSPLHF; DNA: TGTGCCAGCAGCTTAGGGGGGACAGAGAATTCACCCCTCCACTTT
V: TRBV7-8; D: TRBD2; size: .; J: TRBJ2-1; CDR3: CASSLTSGGFEQFF; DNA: TGTGCCAGCAGCTTGACTAGCGGGGGTTTTGAGCAGTTCTTC
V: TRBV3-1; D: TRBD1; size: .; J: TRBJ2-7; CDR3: CASFGTGAYEQYF; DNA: TGTGCCAGCTTCGGGACAGGGGCCTACGAGCAGTACTTC
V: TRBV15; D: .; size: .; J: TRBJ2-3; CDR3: CATSWGTDTQYF; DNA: TGTGCCACCAGCTGGGGGACAGATACGCAGTATTTT
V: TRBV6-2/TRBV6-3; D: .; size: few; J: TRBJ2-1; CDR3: CASSYSSRYNEQFF; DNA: TGTGCCAGCAGTTACTCCTCCCGCTACAATGAGCAGTTCTTC
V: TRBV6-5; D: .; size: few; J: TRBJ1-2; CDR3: CASSYGVEDSYGYTF; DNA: TGTGCCAGCAGTTACGGGGTGGAAGACAGCTATGGCTACACCTTC
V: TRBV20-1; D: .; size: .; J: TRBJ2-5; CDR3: CSAEDRGGFGETQYF; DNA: TGCAGTGCGGAGGACCGAGGCGGATTCGGGGAGACCCAGTACTTC
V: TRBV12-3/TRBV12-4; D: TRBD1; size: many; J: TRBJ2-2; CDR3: CASRGTGSTGELFF; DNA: TGTGCCAGCAGGGGGACAGGGAGCACCGGGGAGCTGTTTTTT
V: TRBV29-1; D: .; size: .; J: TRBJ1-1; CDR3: CSVDHRNTEAFF; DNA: TGCAGCGTTGATCACAGGAACACTGAAGCTTTCTTT
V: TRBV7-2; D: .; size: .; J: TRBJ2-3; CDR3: CASSSLSGDTQYF; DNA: TGTGCCAGCAGCTCCCTTTCCGGGGATACGCAGTATTTT
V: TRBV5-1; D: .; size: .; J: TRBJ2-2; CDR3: CASSPGILNTGELFF; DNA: TGCGCCAGCAGTCCCGGGATCCTGAACACCGGGGAGCTGTTTTTT
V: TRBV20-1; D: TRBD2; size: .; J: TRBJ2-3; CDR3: CSASPRAGRRYDTQYF; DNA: TGCAGTGCTAGTCCCAGGGCCGGGAGGCGTTACGATACGCAGTATTTT
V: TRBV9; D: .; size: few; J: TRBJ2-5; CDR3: CASSVGPDETQYF; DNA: TGTGCCAGCAGCGTAGGGCCGGACGAGACCCAGTACTTC
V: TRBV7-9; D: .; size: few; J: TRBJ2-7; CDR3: CASSLDRGNSEQYF; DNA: TGTGCCAGCAGCTTAGACCGGGGTAATAGCGAGCAGTACTTC
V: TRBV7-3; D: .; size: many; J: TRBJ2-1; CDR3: CASSLDVSGTFNEQFF; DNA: TGTGCCAGCAGCTTAGACGTGTCCGGGACATTCAATGAGCAGTTCTTC
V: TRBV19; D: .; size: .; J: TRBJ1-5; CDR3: CASSNWANQPQHF; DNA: TGTGCCAGTAGTAACTGGGCAAATCAGCCCCAGCATTTT
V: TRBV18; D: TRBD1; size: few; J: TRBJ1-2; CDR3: CASSPFGQGAPGYGYTF; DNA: TGTGCCAGCTCACCATTTGGACAGGGGGCGCCCGGCTATGGCTACACCTTC
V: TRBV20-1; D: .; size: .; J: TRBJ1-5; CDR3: CSARGPENQPQHF; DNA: TGCAGTGCTAGAGGTCCAGAGAATCAGCCCCAGCATTTT
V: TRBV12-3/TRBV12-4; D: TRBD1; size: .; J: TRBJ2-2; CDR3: CASSRRTGRTGELFF; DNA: TGTGCCAGCAGTCGAAGGACAGGGCGGACCGGGGAGCTGTTTTTT
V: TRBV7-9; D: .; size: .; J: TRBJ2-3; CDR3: CASSSFNGADTQYF; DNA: TGTGCCAGCAGCTCCTTTAACGGGGCAGATACGCAGTATTTT
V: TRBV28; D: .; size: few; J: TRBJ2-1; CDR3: CASSFPQGGPFF; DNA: TGTGCCAGCAGTTTCCCACAGGGAGGTCCGTTCTTC
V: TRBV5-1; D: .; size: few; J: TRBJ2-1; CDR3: CASGTGGSSYNEQFF; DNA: TGCGCCAGCGGAACCGGGGGTAGCTCCTACAATGAGCAGTTCTTC
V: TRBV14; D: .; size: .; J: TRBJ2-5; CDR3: CASSQVPSGTQYF; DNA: TGTGCCAGCAGCCAAGTCCCCAGCGGGACCCAGTACTTC
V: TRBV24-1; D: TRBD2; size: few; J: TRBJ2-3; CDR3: CATSDFGTSGVDTQYF; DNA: TGTGCCACCAGTGATTTCGGGACTAGCGGAGTAGATACGCAGTATTTT
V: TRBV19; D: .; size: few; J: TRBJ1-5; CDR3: CASSIAAGVFQPQHF; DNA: TGTGCCAGTAGTATCGCAGCGGGAGTCTTTCAGCCCCAGCATTTT
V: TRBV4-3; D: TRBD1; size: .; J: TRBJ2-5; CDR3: CASSQGQGASQETQYF; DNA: TGCGCCAGCAGCCAAGGACAGGGGGCTTCCCAAGAGACCCAGTACTTC
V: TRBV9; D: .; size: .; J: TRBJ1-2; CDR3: CASSPSPGGLADGYTF; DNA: TGTGCCAGCAGCCCCTCCCCGGGGGGCCTTGCGGATGGCTACACCTTC